This record looks at one T cell receptor (beta chain) sequence and its context. Its antigen is unknown. The germline CDR1 and CDR2 sequences are SNHLY and FYNNEI. This CDR3 is built from 14 residues. The trim removed 4 bases at V and 6 bases at J, leaving 4 bases unmatched. These data belong to a study of cytomegalovirus exposure and HLA in healthy donors. General study points: Cytomegalovirus status was reportedly diagnosed by the classifier with high sensitivity and specificity. Among the CMV-associated chains, three were confirmed in vitro as specific for CMV antigens. The tendency of first-cohort TCR clusters to co-occur in the roughly 130 validation repertoires emerged from a later analysis.

Using immunoSEQ multiplex PCR, the repertoire was profiled, and TCRdb retains in-frame clones only, with some absent. The sample holds under 150,000 clones; 85% to 90% are singletons and the top ten take approximately 2.1%. Material for sequencing was PBMCs. This sequence originates from a woman aged 18-35 years in good health and CMV-seronegative. The chain has TRBV2 and TRBJ1-5; 9 bases align to TRBD1. The CDR3 reads CASSGQGGGQPQHF. CDR3 DNA: TGTGCCAGCAGTGGACAGGGGGGCGGTCAGCCCCAGCATTTT.